The present entry profiles one T cell receptor beta chain with its context. Its antigen remains unknown. A multiplex PCR was run with 60 Vbeta primers and 13 Jbeta primers. Profiled with immunoSEQ multiplex PCR; TCRdb holds only in-frame clones, not every one. In the table there are 90,000 to 100,000 clones, about 74% of which are singletons. V shed 1 base, J shed 6 bases, and the junction held 6 bases outside the gene matches. The germline V gene encodes CDR1 SGHTA and CDR2 FQGNSA. The CDR3 is made up of 15 amino acids. This sample was taken from a study of cytomegalovirus exposure and HLA in healthy donors. Study results and caveats: Productive status was seen about 90% or about 30% of the time for most TCR beta V segments in an earlier analysis.

The sample consisted of PBMCs. V usage is TRBV7-2 and J usage is TRBJ2-3, with 8 bases aligning to TRBD1. This TCR was sampled from a female donor in good health and CMV-seronegative. DNA of the CDR3: TGTGCCAGCAGCTTAGACAGGGGGGCCTGGGATACGCAGTATTTT. Translation gives CASSLDRGAWDTQYF.